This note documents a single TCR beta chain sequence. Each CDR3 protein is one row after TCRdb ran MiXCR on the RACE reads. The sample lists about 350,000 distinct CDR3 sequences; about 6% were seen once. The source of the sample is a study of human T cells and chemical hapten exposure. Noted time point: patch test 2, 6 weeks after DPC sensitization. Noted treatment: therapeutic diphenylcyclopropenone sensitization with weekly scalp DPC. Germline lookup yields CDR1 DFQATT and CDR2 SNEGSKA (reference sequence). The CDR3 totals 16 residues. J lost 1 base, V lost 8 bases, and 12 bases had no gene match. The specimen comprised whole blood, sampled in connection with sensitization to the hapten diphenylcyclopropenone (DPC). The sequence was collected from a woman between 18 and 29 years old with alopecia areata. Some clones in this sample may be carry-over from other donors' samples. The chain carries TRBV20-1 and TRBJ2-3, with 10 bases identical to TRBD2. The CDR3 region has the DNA TGCAGTAAGGCGGCTAGCGGGGGACCTGGCACAGATACGCAGTATTTT. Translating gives CSKAASGGPGTDTQYF.